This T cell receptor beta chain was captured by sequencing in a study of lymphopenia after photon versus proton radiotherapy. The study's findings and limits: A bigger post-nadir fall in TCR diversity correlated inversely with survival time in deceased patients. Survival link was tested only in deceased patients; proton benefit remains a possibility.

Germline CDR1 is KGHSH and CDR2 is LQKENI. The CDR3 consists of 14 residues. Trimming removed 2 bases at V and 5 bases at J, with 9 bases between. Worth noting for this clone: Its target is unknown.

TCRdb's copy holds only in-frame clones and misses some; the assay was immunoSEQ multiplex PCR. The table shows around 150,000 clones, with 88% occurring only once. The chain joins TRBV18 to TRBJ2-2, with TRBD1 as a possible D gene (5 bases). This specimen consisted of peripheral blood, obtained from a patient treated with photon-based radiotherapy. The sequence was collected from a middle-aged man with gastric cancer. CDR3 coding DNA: TGTGCCAGCTCACCAGCCAGGGTGACCGGGGAGCTGTTTTTT. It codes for CASSPARVTGELFF.